A single sample gave rise to the 32 T cell receptor beta chains below, sequenced in a study of T cells after yellow fever vaccination. TCRdb reprocessed the 5' RACE reads via MiXCR and lists one record per CDR3 protein. The repertoire holds roughly 150,000 distinct CDR3 sequences, with 7.7% as singletons. Here the sequenced sample was CD4+ T cells sorted from PBMCs, taken 5 days after the yellow fever booster vaccination. Receptors originate from a man aged 30 to 45 who received the YFV17D yellow fever vaccine.

This clonotype qualifies as medium-sized (0.01 to 0.1%). CDR3 sequence: CASYSGSYTDTQYF. As DNA, the CDR3 is TGTGCCAGCTACTCGGGATCTTACACAGATACGCAGTATTTT. V gene TRBV7-8 combines with J gene TRBJ2-3; D possibly corresponds to TRBD2 (5 bases). The CDR3 spans 14 residues. V lost 8 bases and J lost 2, with 14 bases in between. Germline V gene lookup returns CDR1 SGHVS and CDR2 FQNEAQ. The variable domain in full, with the rest retrieved from reference TRBV7-8 and TRBJ2-3, is GAGVSQSPRYKVAKRGQDVALRCDPISGHVSLFWYQQALGQGPEFLTYFQNEAQLDKSGLPSDRFFAERPEGSVSTLKIQRTQQEDSAVYLCASYSGSYTDTQYFGPGTRLTVL.

There are many counts of this clonotype. The V and J genes are TRBV20-1 and TRBJ2-5; TRBD1 might be the D (5 bases). V lost 5 bases, J lost 2 bases, and 9 bases lay in between. CDR3 length equals 12 residues. Looked up from germline, CDR1 is DFQATT and CDR2 is SNEGSKA (reference sequence). The CDR3 nucleotides read TGCAGTGCTCCACAGGTTCAAGAGACCCAGTACTTC. This encodes CSAPQVQETQYF.

As concerns this clonotype: A read error is possible here, since a much larger clone lies one base away. CDR3 in DNA: TGCGCCAGCAGCGATCCGGGAGCTGAGAGCCAGTACTTC. Translated: CASSDPGAESQYF. The rearrangement uses TRBV5-1 and TRBJ2-5; maybe TRBD2 (6 bases). Per the germline V gene, CDR1 is SGHRS and CDR2 is YFSETQ. The CDR3 runs to 13 residues. Filled out from reference TRBV5-1 and TRBJ2-5, the complete variable domain reads KAGVTQTPRYLIKTRGQQVTLSCSPISGHRSVSWYQQTPGQGLQFLFEYFSETQRNKGNFPGRFSGRQFSNSRSEMNVSTLELGDSALYLCASSDPGAESQYFGPGTRLLVL.

Many counts were recorded for this clonotype. The chain combines TRBV2 with TRBJ2-3; TRBD2 aligns across 7 bases. J lost 2 bases, V lost 4 bases, and 9 bases had no gene match. Looked up from germline, CDR1 is SNHLY and CDR2 is FYNNEI. This CDR3 region has 16 residues. Here the CDR3 reads CASSGLAGGNTDTQYF. The DNA of the CDR3 is TGTGCCAGCAGTGGACTAGCAGGAGGTAACACAGATACGCAGTATTTT.

In this sample, this clonotype turned up many times. The CDR3 DNA reads as TGTGCCAGCAGTTACTCCTACCAGTCTAATGAAGCTTTCTTT. Amino acid sequence: CASSYSYQSNEAFF. The V call is TRBV6-5, the J call TRBJ1-1; D gene uncertain. CDR3 length: 14 amino acids. Germline V CDR1 and CDR2: MNHEY, SVGAGI. Trimming took off 0 bases at V and 7 bases at J, with 12 bases between the two ends.

This clonotype was recorded many times. The rearrangement joins TRBV4-3 to TRBJ1-6, with 7 positions matching TRBD1. J lost 8 bases, V lost 4 bases, and 11 bases had no gene match. CDR1 and CDR2 (germline): LGHNA, YSLEER. The CDR3 covers 16 residues. The CDR3 reads CASSLFHGTVYSPLHF. CDR3 DNA sequence: TGCGCCAGCAGCCTATTCCACGGGACAGTCTATTCACCCCTCCACTTT.

This clonotype was seen many times. V and J are TRBV4-3 and TRBJ2-1, with D tentatively TRBD2 (6 bases). From germline, CDR1 is LGHNA and CDR2 YSLEER. This CDR3 comprises 17 residues. V lost 1 base and J lost 0, with 13 bases in between. CDR3 bases: TGCGCCAGCAGCCAAGGGAAGGGAGGCAGCTCCTACAATGAGCAGTTCTTC. Residues: CASSQGKGGSSYNEQFF.

This clonotype was seen many times. The chain links TRBV7-2 to TRBJ2-7; 7 positions agree with TRBD1. CDR3 length: 15 residues. V gave up 1 base and J gave up 0 bases; unmatched junction bases: 3. Germline assignment: CDR1 SGHTA and CDR2 FQGNSA. The CDR3, as DNA: TGTGCCAGCAGCTTAGAAGGGGGCTTCTCCTACGAGCAGTACTTC. It is translated as CASSLEGGFSYEQYF. Full variable domain (missing parts from reference TRBV7-2 and TRBJ2-7): GAGVSQSPSNKVTEKGKDVELRCDPISGHTALYWYRQSLGQGLEFLIYFQGNSAPDKSGLPSDRFSAERTGGSVSTLTIQRTQQEDSAVYLCASSLEGGFSYEQYFGPGTRLTVT.

This clonotype has ten or more counts. V is TRBV20-1 and J is TRBJ2-3, with 11 bases fitting TRBD2. J was trimmed by 1 base and V by 2 bases; bases with no gene match: 5. This CDR3 comprises 16 residues. Germline assignment: CDR1 DFQATT and CDR2 SNEGSKA (reference sequence). This chain's CDR3 is CSARPGTSGRTDTQYF. The CDR3 DNA reads as TGCAGTGCTAGACCCGGGACTAGCGGTCGCACAGATACGCAGTATTTT.

In regard to this clonotype: A much larger clone differs from this one at a single base, so this may be a read error. The genes are TRBV19 and TRBJ1-1; no clear D. Germline CDR1 and CDR2: LNHDA and SQIVND (reference sequence). This CDR3 comprises 15 residues. CDR3 DNA: TGTGCCAGCCGGAAAGCGGGAGCAATGAACACTGGAGCTTTCTTT. Translated: CASRKAGAMNTGAFF.

This clonotype was seen at least ten times. V and J are TRBV2 and TRBJ1-2, with unresolved D. CDR3 length equals 13 residues. With 4 bases removed from V and 4 bases from J, the gap between germline ends came to 10 bases. The V gene's germline CDR1 is SNHLY and CDR2 FYNNEI. CDR3 sequence reads: CASSVRMSYGYTF. The CDR3 DNA is TGTGCCAGCAGTGTGAGGATGAGCTATGGCTACACCTTC.

As regards this clonotype: Given a much more abundant clone one base away, this may be a read error. The CDR3 DNA is TGTGCCATCTGGAGGATTGAGCAGTTCTTC. It codes for CAIWRIEQFF. The chain links TRBV10-3 to TRBJ2-1; tentative D call: TRBD2 (5 bases). Germline V CDR1 and CDR2: ENHRY, SYGVKD. Trimming took off 8 bases at V and 9 bases at J, with 8 bases between the two ends. CDR3 size: 10 residues.

This clonotype was picked up many times. This chain connects TRBV2 to TRBJ2-1, with D tentatively TRBD2 (6 bases). The CDR3 extends over 11 amino acids. Per the germline V gene, CDR1 is SNHLY and CDR2 is FYNNEI. The V gene lost 5 bases and the J gene lost 13 bases, with 12 bases spanning the gap. CDR3 nucleotides: TGTGCCAGCAGTCGGGACTTCCAACAGTTCTTC. This codes for CASSRDFQQFF.

This clonotype was found many times. The chain combines TRBV11-1 with TRBJ2-1, with 10 bases aligning to TRBD2. The V and J ends lost 4 bases and 4 bases, in that order; junction bases with no gene match: 13. The CDR3 length is 18 residues. From germline, CDR1 is SGHAT and CDR2 FQDESV (reference sequence). The CDR3 loop reads CASSSYRPSSGSYNEQFF. The CDR3 DNA sequence: TGTGCCAGCAGCTCTTACAGGCCCTCTAGCGGGAGTTACAATGAGCAGTTCTTC.

V gene TRBV5-4 combines with J gene TRBJ2-2; 7 bases match TRBD2. Per the germline V gene, CDR1 is SGHNT and CDR2 is YYREEE (reference sequence). There are 16 residues in the CDR3. The junction had 7 bases not matched to a gene; V was cut back by 1 base and J by 4 bases. CDR3 protein: CASSLSGALGTGELFF. In DNA, the CDR3 is TGTGCCAGCAGCTTGAGCGGGGCCCTGGGCACCGGGGAGCTGTTTTTT.

The rearrangement joins TRBV18 to TRBJ2-3; a possible D gene is TRBD2 (6 bases). V lost 3 bases, J lost 1 base, and 14 bases lay in between. This CDR3 spans 16 amino acids. Germline V gene lookup returns CDR1 KGHSH and CDR2 LQKENI. The CDR3 spells CASSPKKLAGTDTQYF. The CDR3, as DNA: TGTGCCAGCTCACCGAAAAAACTAGCTGGCACAGATACGCAGTATTTT.

The table lists this clonotype with many counts. This rearrangement joins TRBV6-5 to TRBJ1-6; D remains unclear. CDR3 length: 13 amino acids. The germline gives CDR1 MNHEY, CDR2 SVGAGI. V was trimmed by 6 bases and J by 10 bases, leaving 13 bases between them. DNA for the CDR3: TGTGCCAGCAGCCCCCGTGCGGAGTCACCCCTCCACTTT. Translation: CASSPRAESPLHF.

This clonotype occurred a few times. This chain uses TRBV12-3 or TRBV12-4 with TRBJ2-7; tentative D call: TRBD1 (6 bases). The CDR3 has 12 residues. The V gene lost 9 bases and the J gene lost 1 base, with 10 bases spanning the gap. The CDR3 protein is CASTGMSYEQYF. The CDR3 bases are TGTGCCAGTACAGGGATGTCCTACGAGCAGTACTTC.

This clonotype ranks as medium-sized (0.01 to 0.1%). The chain combines TRBV7-2 with TRBJ2-7; possibly TRBD2 for D (5 bases). With 5 bases removed from V and 7 bases from J, the gap between germline ends came to 15 bases. Germline loops: CDR1 SGHTA, CDR2 FQGNSA. The CDR3 loop spans 13 amino acids. The CDR3 DNA reads as TGTGCCAGCAGCGTTACGCCCCCGGGGGAGCAGTACTTC. It translates to CASSVTPPGEQYF.

In this sample, this clonotype turned up many times. The chain combines TRBV6-2 or TRBV6-3 with TRBJ2-1; D is uncertain. Looked up from germline, CDR1 is MNHEY and CDR2 is SVGEGT. V lost 5 bases, J lost 9 bases, and 8 bases lay in between. This CDR3 is built from 11 residues. The chain's CDR3 is CASSDGPEQFF. For the CDR3, the DNA is TGTGCCAGCAGTGACGGACCTGAGCAGTTCTTC.

Only a few counts were recorded for this clonotype. The genes are TRBV7-3 and TRBJ2-1; 9 bases map to TRBD2. Germline values: CDR1 SGHTA, CDR2 FQGTGA. V lost 5 bases and J lost 8; bases outside the gene matches: 7. The CDR3 sequence is 14 residues long. The DNA for the CDR3 is TGTGCCAGCAGCCCCGGGACTAGCATCCATGAGCAGTTCTTC. Translation gives CASSPGTSIHEQFF.

This clonotype was detected ten times or more. The rearrangement joins TRBV7-8 to TRBJ2-3; no clear D. This CDR3 is built from 13 residues. Trimming removed 3 bases at V and 4 bases at J, with 8 bases between. Per the germline V gene, CDR1 is SGHVS and CDR2 is FQNEAQ. The CDR3 protein is CASSLGYSDTQYF. Here the CDR3 DNA reads TGTGCCAGCAGCTTGGGCTATTCAGATACGCAGTATTTT.

This clonotype was observed at least ten times. The J gene is TRBJ2-1, the V gene TRBV7-9, with D unresolved. This CDR3 comprises 13 residues. V lost 5 bases to trimming and J lost 2 bases, with 7 bases between them. Germline CDR1 is SEHNR and CDR2 is FQNEAQ (reference sequence). The CDR3 sequence: CASSVRTYNEQFF. The CDR3 DNA reads as TGTGCCAGCAGCGTGCGGACCTACAATGAGCAGTTCTTC.

This clonotype has ten or more counts. The rearrangement links TRBV7-2 to TRBJ2-3; perhaps D is TRBD1 or TRBD2 (5 bases each). The CDR3 contains 14 residues. The germline CDR1 and CDR2 sequences are SGHTA and FQGNSA. Deletions cut 2 bases from V and 2 bases from J, with 8 bases between. The CDR3 sequence is CASSLRDHTDTQYF. For the CDR3, the DNA is TGTGCCAGCAGCTTACGGGACCACACAGATACGCAGTATTTT.

This clonotype was seen only a few times. The chain is built from TRBV5-6 and TRBJ2-5; D unclear. The germline V gene has CDR1 SGHDT and CDR2 YYEEEE. With 4 bases removed from V and 5 bases from J, the gap between germline ends came to 15 bases. CDR3 size: 14 residues. The CDR3 nucleotides read TGTGCCAGCAGCCCTCCTGCGGTTGGCGAGACCCAGTACTTC. Translation gives CASSPPAVGETQYF.

This clonotype was recorded at least ten times. The rearrangement links TRBV7-2 to TRBJ2-1, with TRBD2 matching 7 bases. The CDR3 spans 15 residues. V trimming: 3 bases; J trimming: 4 bases; junction bases outside the gene matches: 6. Germline V gene lookup returns CDR1 SGHTA and CDR2 FQGNSA. The CDR3 sequence: CASSFWGGPYNEQFF. CDR3 DNA sequence: TGTGCCAGCAGCTTTTGGGGAGGGCCGTACAATGAGCAGTTCTTC.

This sequence joins TRBV18 and TRBJ2-7; D possibly corresponds to TRBD2 (6 bases). This CDR3 comprises 13 residues. Per germline, CDR1 KGHSH and CDR2 LQKENI. Trimming removed 8 bases from V and 5 bases from J, with 16 bases in between. CDR3 DNA: TGTGCCAGCCGGGGAGGTGGCCCCCACGAGCAGTACTTC. Protein product: CASRGGGPHEQYF.

This clonotype appeared a few times. J is TRBJ2-1 and V is TRBV11-2; possibly TRBD1 for D (6 bases). V was trimmed by 5 bases and J by 0 bases, leaving 11 bases between them. The germline V gene has CDR1 SGHAT and CDR2 FQNNGV. The CDR3 length is 15 residues. This CDR3 reads CASSRDTLSYNEQFF. Here the CDR3 DNA reads TGTGCCAGCAGCCGGGACACCCTCTCCTACAATGAGCAGTTCTTC.

This clonotype was picked up many times. This sequence joins TRBV30 and TRBJ2-1; TRBD2 matches 7 bases. V shed 1 base, J shed 4 bases, and the junction held 4 bases outside the gene matches. The CDR3 contains 14 residues. Germline V gene data show CDR1 as GTSNPN and CDR2 as SVGIG (reference sequence). Here the CDR3 DNA reads TGTGCCTGGAGTGGGTGGGAGGGGTACAATGAGCAGTTCTTC. Translation: CAWSGWEGYNEQFF.

Points on this clonotype: A much more abundant neighbour one base away suggests this may be a read error. The rearrangement joins TRBV20-1 to TRBJ2-7; D possibly corresponds to TRBD2 (6 bases). Germline CDR1 is DFQATT and CDR2 is SNEGSKA (reference sequence). Trimming took off 5 bases at V and 2 bases at J, with 16 bases between the two ends. This CDR3 has 14 residues. The CDR3 sequence is CSARERELAYEQYF. In DNA, the CDR3 is TGCAGTGCTCGGGAACGGGAGCTGGCCTACGAGCAGTACTTC.

A note on this clonotype: Sequence at one end of the junction differs from germline and may be a read error. The chain links TRBV12-3 or TRBV12-4 to TRBJ2-5; D not resolved. CDR3 size: 14 residues. CDR3 loop: CASSDRSPQETKYF. Written as DNA, the CDR3 is TGTGCCAGCAGTGATCGATCGCCCCAAGAGACCAAGTACTTC.

This clonotype has a count of ten or more. This sequence joins TRBV5-1 and TRBJ1-1; TRBD1 is a possible D gene (5 bases). Trimming removed 7 bases at V and 3 bases at J, with 13 bases between. CDR3 length: 13 residues. Germline lookup yields CDR1 SGHRS and CDR2 YFSETQ. Here the CDR3 reads CASQLIQDTEAFF. The CDR3 nucleotides read TGCGCCAGCCAACTCATACAGGACACTGAAGCTTTCTTT.